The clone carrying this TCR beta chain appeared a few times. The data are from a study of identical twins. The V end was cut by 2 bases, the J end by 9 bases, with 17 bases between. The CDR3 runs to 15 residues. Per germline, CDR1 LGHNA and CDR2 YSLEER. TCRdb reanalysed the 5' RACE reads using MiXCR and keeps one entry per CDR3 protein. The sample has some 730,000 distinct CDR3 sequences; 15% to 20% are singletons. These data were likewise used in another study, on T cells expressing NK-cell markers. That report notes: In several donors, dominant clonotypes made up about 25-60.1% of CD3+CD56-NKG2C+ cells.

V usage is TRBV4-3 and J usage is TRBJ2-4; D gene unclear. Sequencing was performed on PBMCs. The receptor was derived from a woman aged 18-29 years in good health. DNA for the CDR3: TGCGCCAGCAGCCAAACAAGCGTAGGTCCGGGCATTCAGTACTTC. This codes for CASSQTSVGPGIQYF.